One sample yielded the 25 T cell receptor beta chains listed below, sequenced in a study of cytomegalovirus exposure and HLA in healthy donors. A multiplex PCR was run with 60 Vbeta primers and 13 Jbeta primers. The assay was immunoSEQ multiplex PCR, and TCRdb's table has in-frame clones only and misses some. The table includes approximately 130,000 clones, around 80% detected once. The sample taken for sequencing was PBMCs. These receptors all stem from a woman aged 18 to 35 in good health and CMV-seronegative.

V and J are TRBV11-3 and TRBJ2-1; 12 bases agree with TRBD1. There are 14 residues in the CDR3. Germline V gives CDR1 SGHNT, CDR2 YENEEA. Germline trimming cut 4 bases from V and 8 bases from J; bases unmatched to any gene: 3. In DNA, the CDR3 is TGTGCCAGCAGCTCCGGGACAGGGGGCGATGAGCAGTTCTTC. It codes for CASSSGTGGDEQFF.

This clone was detected only a few times. The CDR3 protein is CASSEGATQGTEAFF. CDR3 nucleotide sequence: TGTGCCAGCAGTGAGGGCGCCACACAGGGAACCGAAGCTTTCTTT. This chain links TRBV6-1 with TRBJ1-1, with D possibly matching TRBD1 (6 bases). The CDR3 consists of 15 residues. Trimming shortened V by 3 bases and J by 8 bases, and 19 bases separated the two germline ends. The germline gives CDR1 MNHNS, CDR2 SASEGT.

For the CDR3, the DNA is TGTGCCAGCAGCCCTCATGGGACGGGGGGTGGCACAGATACGCAGTATTTT. Translated: CASSPHGTGGGTDTQYF. The gene calls are TRBV7-2 and TRBJ2-3, with 7 bases fitting TRBD2. Per the germline V gene, CDR1 is SGHTA and CDR2 is FQGNSA. The CDR3 runs to 17 residues. The J segment lost 1 base and the V segment lost 5 bases, leaving 12 bases of the junction unmatched.

This clone came up once. This chain connects TRBV27 to TRBJ2-7; D call uncertain. Trimming removed 3 bases from V and 1 base from J, with 10 bases in between. In germline, CDR1 is MNHEY, CDR2 SMNVEV (reference sequence). The CDR3 covers 14 residues. This CDR3 is CASSFFGGSYEQYF. The DNA for the CDR3 is TGTGCCAGCAGTTTCTTTGGCGGTTCCTACGAGCAGTACTTC.

The chain links TRBV11-3 to TRBJ1-1; 8 bases fit TRBD1. The CDR3 has 15 residues. Unmatched junction bases numbered 6, after V lost 3 bases and J lost 3 bases. Per germline, CDR1 SGHNT and CDR2 YENEEA. This CDR3 reads CASSLRGQADTEAFF. The CDR3 DNA is TGTGCCAGCAGCTTGAGGGGACAGGCGGACACTGAAGCTTTCTTT.

The V call is TRBV9, the J call TRBJ1-2; TRBD1 aligns across 7 bases. CDR1 and CDR2 from the germline V gene are SGDLS and YYNGEE. The CDR3 sequence is 11 residues long. V dropped 10 bases and J dropped 3; count of bases not matched to a gene: 3. Written as DNA, the CDR3 is TGTGCCTGCGGACAGGACTATGGCTACACCTTC. Amino acids: CACGQDYGYTF. Looking up the rest from reference TRBV9 and TRBJ1-2 gives the full variable domain: DSGVTQTPKHLITATGQRVTLRCSPRSGDLSVYWYQQSLDQGLQFLIQYYNGEERAKGNILERFSAQQFPDLHSELNLSSLELGDSALYFCACGQDYGYTFGSGTRLTVV.

The chain employs TRBV7-6 and TRBJ2-1; 7 bases agree with TRBD2. Germline V CDR1 and CDR2: SGHVS, FNYEAQ. The length of the CDR3 is 16 residues. The trim removed 1 base at V and 5 bases at J, leaving 8 bases unmatched. CDR3: CASSLVGSGGHNEQFF. Here the CDR3 DNA reads TGTGCCAGCAGCTTAGTCGGGTCGGGAGGACACAATGAGCAGTTCTTC.

This clone was seen only once. The chain joins TRBV19 to TRBJ1-2; D is perhaps TRBD1 (6 bases). The V end lost 10 bases, the J end lost 2 bases, and 23 bases lay between the germline ends. Germline V gene data show CDR1 as LNHDA and CDR2 as SQIVND (reference sequence). CDR3 length: 16 residues. The CDR3: CATRGGRDLLNYGYTF. In DNA, the CDR3 is TGTGCCACCCGAGGGGGTAGGGATCTATTGAACTATGGCTACACCTTC.

The chain recombines TRBV5-5 with TRBJ1-2; TRBD1 aligns across 8 bases. V trimming: 2 bases; J trimming: 0 bases; junction bases outside the gene matches: 9. The CDR3 has 17 amino acids. The V gene's germline CDR1 is SGHKS and CDR2 YYEKEE (reference sequence). The CDR3: CASSFFTGGDANYGYTF. DNA of the CDR3: TGTGCCAGCAGCTTTTTCACAGGGGGAGATGCTAACTATGGCTACACCTTC. The full variable domain, its missing parts supplied by reference TRBV5-5 and TRBJ1-2, is DAGVTQSPTHLIKTRGQQVTLRCSPISGHKSVSWYQQVLGQGPQFIFQYYEKEERGRGNFPDRFSARQFPNYSSELNVNALLLGDSALYLCASSFFTGGDANYGYTFGSGTRLTVV.

The gene calls are TRBV5-1 and TRBJ1-2; 8 bases agree with TRBD1. This CDR3 comprises 16 residues. V lost 3 bases and J lost 1; bases outside the gene matches: 8. The V gene's germline CDR1 is SGHRS and CDR2 YFSETQ. The CDR3 DNA reads as TGCGCCAGCAGCTGGGGACTGGACAGGGTTAACTATGGCTACACCTTC. The encoded protein is CASSWGLDRVNYGYTF.

The V and J genes are TRBV27 and TRBJ1-3; D may be TRBD1 (5 bases). This CDR3 contains 15 residues. CDR1 MNHEY and CDR2 SMNVEV come from the germline V gene (reference sequence). Trimming shortened V by 5 bases and J by 0 bases, and 11 bases separated the two germline ends. Here the CDR3 reads CASSADRYSGNTIYF. The CDR3 nucleotides are TGTGCCAGCAGTGCAGACAGATACTCTGGAAACACCATATATTTT.

V usage is TRBV18 and J usage is TRBJ1-2; tentatively, D is TRBD1 (6 bases). The germline CDR1 and CDR2 sequences are KGHSH and LQKENI. Trimming cost V 2 bases and J 4 bases, with 11 bases left between them. The CDR3 totals 14 residues. CDR3 region: CASSPVQGFYGYTF. The CDR3 nucleotides are TGTGCCAGCTCACCAGTACAGGGTTTCTATGGCTACACCTTC.

The CDR3 is CASSTRDSPEAFF. The CDR3 DNA sequence: TGTGCCAGTAGTACTAGGGACTCTCCTGAAGCTTTCTTT. This chain uses TRBV19 with TRBJ1-1; maybe TRBD1 (5 bases). V shed 4 bases and J shed 6 bases, with 12 bases lying between them. The CDR3 spans 13 residues. In germline, CDR1 is LNHDA, CDR2 SQIVND (reference sequence).

The chain has TRBV7-2 and TRBJ2-1; 10 bases line up with TRBD2. The trim removed 0 bases at V and 7 bases at J, leaving 6 bases unmatched. CDR1 SGHTA and CDR2 FQGNSA come from the germline V gene. This CDR3 spans 16 amino acids. The CDR3 region is CASSLALAGASNEQFF. DNA for the CDR3: TGTGCCAGCAGCTTAGCCCTAGCGGGAGCTTCAAATGAGCAGTTCTTC.

In nucleotides, the CDR3 is TGCGCCAGCGGCAGGGCTGCGGTCTGGGACAATGAGCAGTTCTTC. Its translation is CASGRAAVWDNEQFF. This sequence joins TRBV5-1 and TRBJ2-1; weak D call: TRBD1 (5 bases). This CDR3 spans 15 amino acids. CDR1 is SGHRS, CDR2 YFSETQ, per germline. The V end lost 7 bases, the J end lost 5 bases, and 19 bases lay between the germline ends.

Note on this clone: Likely a read error: the CDR3 ends without its conserved phenylalanine or tryptophan. No DNA is shown, since the ends of the CDR3 on it are uncertain; the CDR3 is the one TCRdb lists. The V gene is TRBV7-9, the J gene TRBJ1-1. Germline CDR1 and CDR2: SEHNR and FQNEAQ (reference sequence). A total of 9 residues make up the CDR3, ends included. CDR3 sequence reads: CASSWRDLI.

The rearrangement uses TRBV15 and TRBJ2-7, with D maybe TRBD2 (6 bases). The germline V and J ends were trimmed by 3 bases and 2 bases, with 20 bases remaining between them. The V gene's germline CDR1 is LNHNV and CDR2 YYDKDF (reference sequence). The CDR3 is 17 residues long. The CDR3 loop reads CATSSFSEGLRAYEQYF. In DNA form, the CDR3 reads TGTGCCACCAGCAGTTTTTCGGAGGGTCTTAGGGCCTACGAGCAGTACTTC.

The CDR3 spells CASRIRQGTTEAFF. The CDR3 nucleotides are TGTGCCAGCAGGATCCGTCAGGGGACCACTGAAGCTTTCTTT. V usage is TRBV27 and J usage is TRBJ1-1, with D perhaps TRBD1 (6 bases). V was clipped by 6 bases and J by 4 bases, with 15 bases between them. From germline, CDR1 is MNHEY and CDR2 SMNVEV (reference sequence). This CDR3 region has 14 residues.

J is TRBJ2-7 and V is TRBV29-1; D is ambiguous. Germline V gene data show CDR1 as SQVTM and CDR2 as ANQGSEA. With 2 bases removed from V and 1 base from J, the gap between germline ends came to 6 bases. This CDR3 is 12 amino acids long. The CDR3 DNA reads TGCAGCGTTGAAATCCAATCCTACGAGCAGTACTTC. Amino acids: CSVEIQSYEQYF.

The chain uses TRBV10-1 and TRBJ2-5, with 11 bases aligning to TRBD1. The J call is doubtful: the DNA matches TRBJ2-7 better. The CDR3 is 14 amino acids. Germline CDR1 is WNHNN and CDR2 is SYGVQD (reference sequence). The CDR3 nucleotides are TGCGCCAGCAGTGGGGGGGACAGGGGGAGCGAGCAGTACTTC. Translating gives CASSGGDRGSEQYF.

The chain uses TRBV18 and TRBJ2-5; D perhaps matches TRBD2 (5 bases). Trimming left V 3 bases short and J 2 bases short, with 10 bases between. The germline V gene has CDR1 KGHSH and CDR2 LQKENI. There are 14 residues in the CDR3. The CDR3 region has the DNA TGTGCCAGCTCACCGTCCGGGGTGCAAGAGACCCAGTACTTC. Its protein is CASSPSGVQETQYF. Complete variable domain (other parts from reference TRBV18 and TRBJ2-5): NAGVMQNPRHLVRRRGQEARLRCSPMKGHSHVYWYRQLPEEGLKFMVYLQKENIIDESGMPKERFSAEFPKEGPSILRIQQVVRGDSAAYFCASSPSGVQETQYFGPGTRLLVL.

The chain joins TRBV7-2 to TRBJ1-1; 9 positions agree with TRBD1. CDR1 and CDR2 from the germline V gene are SGHTA and FQGNSA. The CDR3 length is 13 residues. The junction had 4 bases not matched to a gene; V was cut back by 4 bases and J by 7 bases. The DNA for the CDR3 is TGTGCCAGCAGCTGGACAGGGGAGGGTGAAGCTTTCTTT. Its protein is CASSWTGEGEAFF.

On this clone itself: This sample includes further DNA sequences coding for the same CDR3. V is TRBV5-6 and J is TRBJ2-7, with D perhaps TRBD2 (5 bases). Germline V lookup: CDR1 SGHDT, CDR2 YYEEEE. The CDR3 totals 14 residues. V gave up 0 bases and J gave up 0 bases, with 7 bases separating them. The CDR3 spells CASSLGRSSYEQYF. CDR3 DNA: TGTGCCAGCAGCTTGGGGAGGAGCTCCTACGAGCAGTACTTC.

The chain is built from TRBV5-8 and TRBJ2-5; a weak D match, TRBD1 (6 bases). Between the trimmed V and J ends, which lost 9 bases and 0 bases, there was a span of 9 bases. Germline lookup yields CDR1 SGHTS and CDR2 YDEGEE. The CDR3 is 12 amino acids. The CDR3, as DNA: TGTGCCAACGGACAGTACCAAGAGACCCAGTACTTC. It translates to CANGQYQETQYF.

The V and J genes are TRBV4-3 and TRBJ1-2; D is undetermined. Germline V lookup: CDR1 LGHNA, CDR2 YSLEER. The CDR3 is 13 residues long. Trimming cost V 0 bases and J 5 bases, with 7 bases left between them. The CDR3 is CASSQERRYGYTF. CDR3 nucleotides: TGCGCCAGCAGCCAAGAGCGCAGGTATGGCTACACCTTC.